This T cell receptor (beta chain) derives from a study of blood T cells in healthy people across ages. Through a sample-barcoded 5' primer and a J-beta primer mix, a second PCR was run for roughly 6 to 12 cycles. TCRdb reprocessed the 5' RACE reads with MiXCR, giving one entry per CDR3 protein. The sample lists about 1.1 million distinct CDR3 sequences, 35% to 45% occurring once. Germline V lookup: CDR1 MNHEY, CDR2 SMNVEV (reference sequence). The V and J ends lost 3 bases and 2 bases, in that order; junction bases with no gene match: 5. There are 16 residues in the CDR3. Sequenced sample: blood. This clonotype originated in a man between 18 and 29 years old in good health. The J gene is TRBJ2-1, the V gene TRBV27; 9 nucleotides match TRBD1. CDR3 sequence reads: CASSFIGTGPYNEQFF. The CDR3, as DNA: TGTGCCAGCAGTTTTATCGGGACAGGGCCCTACAATGAGCAGTTCTTC.